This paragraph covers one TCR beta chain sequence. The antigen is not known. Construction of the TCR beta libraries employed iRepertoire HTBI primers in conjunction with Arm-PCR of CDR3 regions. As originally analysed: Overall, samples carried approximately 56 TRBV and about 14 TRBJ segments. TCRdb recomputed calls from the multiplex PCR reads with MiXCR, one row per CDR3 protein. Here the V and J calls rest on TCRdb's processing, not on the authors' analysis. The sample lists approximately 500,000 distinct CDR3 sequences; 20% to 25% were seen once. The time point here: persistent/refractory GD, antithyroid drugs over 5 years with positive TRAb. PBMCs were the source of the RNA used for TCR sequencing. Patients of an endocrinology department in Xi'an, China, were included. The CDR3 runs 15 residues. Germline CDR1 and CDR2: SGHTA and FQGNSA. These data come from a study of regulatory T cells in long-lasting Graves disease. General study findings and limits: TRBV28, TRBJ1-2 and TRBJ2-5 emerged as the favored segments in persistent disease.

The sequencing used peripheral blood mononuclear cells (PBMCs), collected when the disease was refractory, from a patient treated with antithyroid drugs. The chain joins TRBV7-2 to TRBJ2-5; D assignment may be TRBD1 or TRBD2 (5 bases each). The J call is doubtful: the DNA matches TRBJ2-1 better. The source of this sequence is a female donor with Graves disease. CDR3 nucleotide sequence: TGTGCCAGCAGCTTAGATGGTGGGGGAGAGAGTGAGCAGTTCTTC. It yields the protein CASSLDGGGESEQFF.